This TCR beta chain came from a study of blood T cell repertoires in COVID-19. Across the whole study: Acute and convalescent COVID-19 samples came from the United States, Italy and Spain.

Authors' methods: Amplification with reference gene primers provided the estimates of nucleated cell counts. TCRdb's table, derived via immunoSEQ multiplex PCR, lists solely in-frame clones and lacks some. The DNA gave D and trimming, while V, J and clone size come from that table. Of hundreds of thousands of clones listed, nearly 90% were seen once; the top ten hold about an eighth. The CDR3 is made up of 14 amino acids. Per the germline V gene, CDR1 is MGHDK and CDR2 is SYGVNS. The V end was cut by 3 bases, the J end by 2 bases, with 9 bases between. This receptor was taken from a young woman who had recovered from COVID-19. Sequenced material: peripheral blood. The chain carries TRBV25-1 and TRBJ2-3; D is uncertain. As DNA, the CDR3 is TGTGCCAGCAGTGACCCAGGTTTCACAGATACGCAGTATTTT. The encoded protein is CASSDPGFTDTQYF.